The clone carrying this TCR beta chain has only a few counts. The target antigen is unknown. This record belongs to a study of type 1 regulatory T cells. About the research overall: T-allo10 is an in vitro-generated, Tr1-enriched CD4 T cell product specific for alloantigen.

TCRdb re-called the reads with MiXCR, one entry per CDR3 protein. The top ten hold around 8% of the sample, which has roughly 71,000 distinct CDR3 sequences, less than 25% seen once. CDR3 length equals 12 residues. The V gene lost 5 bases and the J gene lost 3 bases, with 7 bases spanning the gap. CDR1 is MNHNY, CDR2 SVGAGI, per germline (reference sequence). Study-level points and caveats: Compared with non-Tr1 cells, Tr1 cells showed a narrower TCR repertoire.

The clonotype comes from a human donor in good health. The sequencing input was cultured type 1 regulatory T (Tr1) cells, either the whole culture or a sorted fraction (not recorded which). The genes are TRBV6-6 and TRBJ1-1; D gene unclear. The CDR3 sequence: CASSQIYTEAFF. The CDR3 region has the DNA TGTGCCAGCAGTCAGATTTACACTGAAGCTTTCTTT.